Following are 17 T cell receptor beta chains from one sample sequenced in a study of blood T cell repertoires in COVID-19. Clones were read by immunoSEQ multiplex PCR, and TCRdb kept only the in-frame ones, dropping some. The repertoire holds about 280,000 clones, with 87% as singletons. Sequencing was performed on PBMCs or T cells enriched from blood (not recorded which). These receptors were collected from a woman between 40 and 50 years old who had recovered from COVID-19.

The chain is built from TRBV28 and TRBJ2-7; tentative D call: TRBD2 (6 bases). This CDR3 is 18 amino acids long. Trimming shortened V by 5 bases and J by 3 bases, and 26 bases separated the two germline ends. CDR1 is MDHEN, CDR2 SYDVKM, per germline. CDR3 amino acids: CASSPGPGWGRYHYEQYF. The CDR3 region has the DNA TGTGCCAGCAGTCCCGGACCGGGTTGGGGGAGGTACCACTACGAGCAGTACTTC.

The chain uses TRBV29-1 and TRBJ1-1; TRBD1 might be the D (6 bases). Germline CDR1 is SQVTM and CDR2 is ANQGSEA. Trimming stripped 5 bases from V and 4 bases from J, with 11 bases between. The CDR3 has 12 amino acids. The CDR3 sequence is CSVRQETTEAFF. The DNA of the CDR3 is TGCAGCGTTCGACAGGAGACCACTGAAGCTTTCTTT.

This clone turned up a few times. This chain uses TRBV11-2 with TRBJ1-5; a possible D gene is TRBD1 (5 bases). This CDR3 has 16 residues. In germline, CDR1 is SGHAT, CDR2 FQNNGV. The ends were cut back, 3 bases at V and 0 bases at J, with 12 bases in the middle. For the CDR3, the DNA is TGTGCCAGCAGCTTGGGGCCTAATTATAGCAATCAGCCCCAGCATTTT. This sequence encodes CASSLGPNYSNQPQHF.

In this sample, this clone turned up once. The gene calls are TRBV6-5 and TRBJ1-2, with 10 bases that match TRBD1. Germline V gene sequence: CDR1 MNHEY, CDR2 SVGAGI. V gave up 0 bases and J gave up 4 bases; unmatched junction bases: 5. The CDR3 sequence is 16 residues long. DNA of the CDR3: TGTGCCAGCAGTTACTCTGGGACAGGGGTAGGCTATGGCTACACCTTC. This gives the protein CASSYSGTGVGYGYTF.

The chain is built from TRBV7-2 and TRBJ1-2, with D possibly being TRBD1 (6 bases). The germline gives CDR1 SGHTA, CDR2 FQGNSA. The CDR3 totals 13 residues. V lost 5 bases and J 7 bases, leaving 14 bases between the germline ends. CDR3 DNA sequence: TGTGCCAGCAGCCCCTCTCAGGGGTTTGGCTACACCTTC. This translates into CASSPSQGFGYTF.

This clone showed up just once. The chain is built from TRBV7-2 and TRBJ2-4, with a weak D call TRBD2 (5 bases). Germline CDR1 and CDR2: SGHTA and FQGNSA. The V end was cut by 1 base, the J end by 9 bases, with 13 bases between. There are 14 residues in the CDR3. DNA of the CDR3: TGTGCCAGCAGCTTAGGGCAGCCCGGAGGCATTCAGTACTTC. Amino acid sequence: CASSLGQPGGIQYF.

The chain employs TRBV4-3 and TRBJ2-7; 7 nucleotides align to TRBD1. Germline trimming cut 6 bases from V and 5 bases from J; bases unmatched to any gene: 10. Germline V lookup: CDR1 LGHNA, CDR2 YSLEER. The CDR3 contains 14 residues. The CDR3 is CASSRDSLIDEQYF. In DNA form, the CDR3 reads TGCGCCAGCAGTCGGGACAGTTTAATTGACGAGCAGTACTTC.

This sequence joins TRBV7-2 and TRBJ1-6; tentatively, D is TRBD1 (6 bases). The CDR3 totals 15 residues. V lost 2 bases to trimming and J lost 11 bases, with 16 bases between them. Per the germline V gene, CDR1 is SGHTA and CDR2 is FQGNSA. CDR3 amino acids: CASSLPGTYAPPLHF. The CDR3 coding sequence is TGTGCCAGCAGCTTACCCGGGACATACGCCCCACCCCTCCACTTT.

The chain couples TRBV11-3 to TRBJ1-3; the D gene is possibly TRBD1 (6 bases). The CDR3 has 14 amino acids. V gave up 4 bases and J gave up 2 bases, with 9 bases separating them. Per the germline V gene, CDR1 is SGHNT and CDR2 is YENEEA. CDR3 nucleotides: TGTGCCAGCAGCTCAGGGGAACCTGGAAACACCATATATTTT. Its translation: CASSSGEPGNTIYF.

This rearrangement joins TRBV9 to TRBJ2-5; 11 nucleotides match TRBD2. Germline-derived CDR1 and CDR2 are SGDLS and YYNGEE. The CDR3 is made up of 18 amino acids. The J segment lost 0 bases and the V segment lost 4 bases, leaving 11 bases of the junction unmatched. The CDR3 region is CASSPGVAGGGNQETQYF. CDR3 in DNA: TGTGCCAGCAGCCCAGGAGTAGCGGGAGGGGGGAACCAAGAGACCCAGTACTTC. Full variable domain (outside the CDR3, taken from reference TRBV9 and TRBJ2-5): DSGVTQTPKHLITATGQRVTLRCSPRSGDLSVYWYQQSLDQGLQFLIQYYNGEERAKGNILERFSAQQFPDLHSELNLSSLELGDSALYFCASSPGVAGGGNQETQYFGPGTRLLVL.

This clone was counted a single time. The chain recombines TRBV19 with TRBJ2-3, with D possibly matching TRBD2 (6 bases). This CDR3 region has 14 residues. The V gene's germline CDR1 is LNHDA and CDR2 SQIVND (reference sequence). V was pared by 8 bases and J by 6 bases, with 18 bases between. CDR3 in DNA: TGTGCCAGTCACCTCCGGAGGGTTCGTGATACGCAGTATTTT. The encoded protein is CASHLRRVRDTQYF. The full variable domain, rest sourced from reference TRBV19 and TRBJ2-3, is DGGITQSPKYLFRKEGQNVTLSCEQNLNHDAMYWYRQDPGQGLRLIYYSQIVNDFQKGDIAEGYSVSREKKESFPLTVTSAQKNPTAFYLCASHLRRVRDTQYFGPGTRLTVL.

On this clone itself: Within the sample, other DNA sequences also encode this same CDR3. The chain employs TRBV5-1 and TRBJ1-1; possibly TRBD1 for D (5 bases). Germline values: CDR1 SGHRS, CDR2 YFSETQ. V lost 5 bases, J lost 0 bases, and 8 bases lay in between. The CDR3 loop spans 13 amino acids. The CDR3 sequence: CASSKGMNTEAFF. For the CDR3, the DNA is TGCGCCAGCAGTAAGGGGATGAACACTGAAGCTTTCTTT.

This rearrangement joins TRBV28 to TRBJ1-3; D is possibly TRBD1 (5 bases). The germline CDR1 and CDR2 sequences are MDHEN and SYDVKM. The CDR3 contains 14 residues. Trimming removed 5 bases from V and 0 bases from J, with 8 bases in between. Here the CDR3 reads CASSRGGSGNTIYF. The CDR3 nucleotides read TGTGCCAGCAGTCGGGGGGGCTCTGGAAACACCATATATTTT.

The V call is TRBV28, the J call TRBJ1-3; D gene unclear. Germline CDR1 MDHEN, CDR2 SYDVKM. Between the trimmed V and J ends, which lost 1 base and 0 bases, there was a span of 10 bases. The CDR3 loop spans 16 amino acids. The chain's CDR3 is CASSLFSLYSGNTIYF. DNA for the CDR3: TGTGCCAGCAGTTTATTTAGTCTTTACTCTGGAAACACCATATATTTT.

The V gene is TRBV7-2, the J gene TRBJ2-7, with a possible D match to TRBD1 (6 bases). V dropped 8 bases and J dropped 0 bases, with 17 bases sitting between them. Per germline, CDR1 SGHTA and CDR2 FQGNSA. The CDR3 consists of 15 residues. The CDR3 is CASQRIGDTSYEQYF. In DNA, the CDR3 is TGTGCCAGCCAAAGGATTGGGGACACCTCCTACGAGCAGTACTTC.

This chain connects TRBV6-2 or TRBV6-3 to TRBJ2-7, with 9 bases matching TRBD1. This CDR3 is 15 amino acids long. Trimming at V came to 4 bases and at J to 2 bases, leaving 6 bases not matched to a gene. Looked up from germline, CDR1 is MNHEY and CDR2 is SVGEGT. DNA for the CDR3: TGTGCCAGCAGTTTCCCGGGACAGGGTACCTACGAGCAGTACTTC. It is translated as CASSFPGQGTYEQYF.

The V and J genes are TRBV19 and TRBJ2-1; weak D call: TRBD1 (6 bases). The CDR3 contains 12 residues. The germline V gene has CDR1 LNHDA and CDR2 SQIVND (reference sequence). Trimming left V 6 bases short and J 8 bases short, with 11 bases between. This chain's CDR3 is CASSRGLDEQFF. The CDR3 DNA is TGTGCCAGTAGCAGGGGATTAGATGAGCAGTTCTTC.